Detailed here is one T cell receptor beta chain. Its antigen has not been determined. Per-base quality was not reported, and no clone a single base away is much larger than it. The CDR3 holds 12 amino acids from the cysteine to the phenylalanine. Solely the CDR3 DNA is kept, with 36 bases framed from the first base. CDR1 and CDR2, per the germline V gene, are SNHLY and FYNNEI. V drops 6 bases and J drops 4 bases, leaving 10 bases in between. The sample comes from a study of T cell responses to AZD1222 COVID-19 vaccine (dated by TCRdb to 2020 to 2023). Study-level background: AZD1222 recipients given second doses at about 4 weeks or at about 12 weeks were pooled, since spike-specific TCR depth and breadth were not found to differ between the two schedules. TCR sequencing was performed for about 250 trial participants, of whom about 200 were given two doses of AZD1222 and 26 were given two doses of MenACWY control vaccine. Trial participants were enrolled by age into subgroups of 18-55, 56-69 and 70-plus years, and about 150, 27 and 61 TCR-sequenced participants, respectively, were included in these subgroups. What the authors observed across the whole study: Because no samples from the day 14 peak response were available, repertoires could be characterized only after the peak T cell response. Epitopes outside the regions mutated in the B.1.351 and B.1.1.7 variants were reportedly recognized by nearly half of the unique spike-specific TCRs. Participants were mostly white British and included more females than males, and it was suggested by the authors that clonal diversity may have been underestimated. Conclusions about previously exposed vaccinees were limited because only five to seven AZD1222 recipients were SARS-CoV-2 seropositive at baseline. The vaccine-associated CD4 TCRs covered the entire spike protein, and the dominant responses fell in regions 160-218 and 743-854. The 56-69-year group was small, and its depth increase did not reach significance, likely because of low power. After two AZD1222 doses, both the breadth and the depth of spike-specific TCRs were significantly higher than at day 0 and than in MenACWY recipients.

The intended sense of this specimen's time point label: baseline before first vaccination. Samples from vaccinated people were obtained from the UK trials COV001 and COV002, which included a single-blind randomized controlled phase 2/3 trial of AZD1222 (ChAdOx1 nCoV-19) in healthy adults. For TCRbeta chain sequencing, PBMC samples from trial participants were taken at day 0 and at day 28 after the second dose. The CDR3 regions of human TCRbeta chains were subjected to immunosequencing. In the original analysis: Repertoire TCRs were checked for matches against a reference library of SARS-CoV-2-specific TCRs that had been generated using the MIRA antigen-specificity platform. Breadth was defined as the fraction of unique TCRs that were SARS-CoV-2-associated. Depth was defined as the fraction of total T cells that were SARS-CoV-2-associated. Each spike-specific TCR was assigned to its reactive spike region and to a CD4 or CD8 class using the MIRA data. Log10-transformed breadth and depth values were compared by one-way ANOVA with Sidak's multiple comparisons tests. Here the immuneACCESS table is served through TCRdb, limited to in-frame sequences with V and J called. Missing clones are a known gap in these copies; in checked studies unresolved V genes cover under half, and the rest lacks a known reason. That table is the source of V, J and clone size, and D and trimming were worked out from the DNA. The sample has roughly 100,000 clones on record, almost 90% of them singletons. The top ten clonotypes cover 5.1% of the sample.

This sequence uses TRBV2 and TRBJ2-7, and perhaps TRBD1 as D gene, on 6 matching bases. The receptor was isolated from an adult in good health. The sample in question was peripheral blood, obtained on day 0 of AZD1222 vaccination. The DNA sequence is given as TGTGCCAGCAGCCAACAGGGTTACGAGCAGTACTTC. It codes for CASSQQGYEQYF.